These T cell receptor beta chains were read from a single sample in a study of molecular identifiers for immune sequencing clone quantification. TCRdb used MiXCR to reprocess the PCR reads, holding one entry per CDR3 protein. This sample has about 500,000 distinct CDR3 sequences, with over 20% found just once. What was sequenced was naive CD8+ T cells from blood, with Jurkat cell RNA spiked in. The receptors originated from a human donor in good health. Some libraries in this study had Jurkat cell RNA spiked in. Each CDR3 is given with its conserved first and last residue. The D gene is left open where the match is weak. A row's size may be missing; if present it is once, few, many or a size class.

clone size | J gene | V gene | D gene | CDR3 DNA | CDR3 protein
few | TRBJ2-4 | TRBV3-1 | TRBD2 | TGTGCCAGCAGCCAATGGCGACTAGCGGCTGAAAACATTCAGTACTTC | CASSQWRLAAENIQYF
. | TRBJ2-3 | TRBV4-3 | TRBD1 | TGCGCCAGCAGCCTCCACCGGGACAGGGGGCTTGATACGCAGTATTTT | CASSLHRDRGLDTQYF
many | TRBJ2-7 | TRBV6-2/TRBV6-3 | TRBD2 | TGTGCCGTTGCGGCTAGCGGGGTATACGAGCAGTACTTC | CAVAASGVYEQYF
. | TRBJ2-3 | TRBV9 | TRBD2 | TGTGCCAGCAGCGCTAGCGGATACACAGATACGCAGTATTTT | CASSASGYTDTQYF
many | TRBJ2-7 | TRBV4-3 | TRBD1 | TGCGCCAGCAGCCAAGACCGGGACAGGGACTACGAGCAGTACTTC | CASSQDRDRDYEQYF
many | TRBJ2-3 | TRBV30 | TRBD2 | TGTGCCTGGATGTCCCTACTCAGCGGGAGTGACACAGATACGCAGTATTTT | CAWMSLLSGSDTDTQYF
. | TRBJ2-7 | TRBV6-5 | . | TGTGCCAGCAGTCTCAGTGGGACTGCAACTTACGAGCAGTACTTC | CASSLSGTATYEQYF
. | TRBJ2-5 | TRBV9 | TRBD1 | TGTGCCAGCAGCGTAGAGGACAGGGTTGAGACCCAGTACTTC | CASSVEDRVETQYF
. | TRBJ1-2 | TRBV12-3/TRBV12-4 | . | TGTGCCAGCAGATTTTCTCAGGCAGTCTTTCCTTATGGCTACACCTTC | CASRFSQAVFPYGYTF
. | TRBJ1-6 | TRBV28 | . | TGTGCCAGCAGTTCCGTGCAAGAACGCCTCCACTTT | CASSSVQERLHF
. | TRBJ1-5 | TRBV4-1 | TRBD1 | TGCGCCAGCAGCCCCAACCCGACAGGGCCCTATAGCAATCAGCCCCAGCATTTT | CASSPNPTGPYSNQPQHF
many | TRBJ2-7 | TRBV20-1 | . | TGCAGTGCTAGAGATTTCGGGGGCCCCTACGAGCAGTACTTC | CSARDFGGPYEQYF
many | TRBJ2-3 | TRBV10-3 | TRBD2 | TGTGCCATCAGTGTCGAAAGTCTAGCGGGAATCACAGATACGCAGTATTTT | CAISVESLAGITDTQYF
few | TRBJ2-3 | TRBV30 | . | TGTGCCTGGAGTGTACGGGGGGATACGCAGTATTTT | CAWSVRGDTQYF
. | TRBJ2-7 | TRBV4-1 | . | TGCGCCAGCAGCCAAGGAGTCAGCACCGAGCAGTACTTC | CASSQGVSTEQYF
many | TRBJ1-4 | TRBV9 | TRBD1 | TGTGCCAGCAGCGTATGGGACAGCGATAATGAAAAACTGTTTTTT | CASSVWDSDNEKLFF
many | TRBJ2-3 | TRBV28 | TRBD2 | TGTGCCAGCACTTCCGGGACTAGCGGACGCACAGATACGCAGTATTTT | CASTSGTSGRTDTQYF
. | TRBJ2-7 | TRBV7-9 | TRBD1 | TGTGCCAGCAGCTTAGGGCCAGGGGGCGGATACGAGCAGTACTTC | CASSLGPGGGYEQYF
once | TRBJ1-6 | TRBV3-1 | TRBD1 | TGTGCCAGCAGCGGGACAGGCCTGTATAATTCACCCCTCCACTTT | CASSGTGLYNSPLHF
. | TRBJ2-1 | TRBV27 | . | TGTGCCAGCAGTTTCCGGACCTCCTACAATGAGCAGTTCTTC | CASSFRTSYNEQFF
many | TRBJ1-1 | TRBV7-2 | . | TGTGCCAGCAGCTTAGGAGGAGAATGGAACACTGAAGCTTTCTTT | CASSLGGEWNTEAFF
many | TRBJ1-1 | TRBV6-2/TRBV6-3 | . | TGTGCCAGCAGTTACTCCACGGACCTCGGAAACACTGAAGCTTTCTTT | CASSYSTDLGNTEAFF
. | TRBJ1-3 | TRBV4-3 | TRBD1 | TGCGCCAGCAGCCAGTGGACAGGAAGCTCTGGAAACACCATATATTTT | CASSQWTGSSGNTIYF
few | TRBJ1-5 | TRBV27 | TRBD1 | TGTGCCAGCAGTTTGGACAGGGGGCCGAGTCAGCCCCAGCATTTT | CASSLDRGPSQPQHF
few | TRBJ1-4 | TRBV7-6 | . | TGTGCCAGCAGCCAGGGAGGGCCTGAAAAACTGTTTTTT | CASSQGGPEKLFF
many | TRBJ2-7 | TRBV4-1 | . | TGCGCCAGCAGCCCGGTGGTACCCTACGAGCAGTACTTC | CASSPVVPYEQYF
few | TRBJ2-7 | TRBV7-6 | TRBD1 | TGTGCCAGCAGCCAAGGGGACAGCCCCTACGAGCAGTACTTC | CASSQGDSPYEQYF
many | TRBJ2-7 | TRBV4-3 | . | TGCGCCAGCAGCCAAGATCGTTATGTCTACGAGCAGTACTTC | CASSQDRYVYEQYF
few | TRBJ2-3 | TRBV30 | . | TGTGCCTGGAGTTCCGGAGCTACAGACACAGATACGCAGTATTTT | CAWSSGATDTDTQYF
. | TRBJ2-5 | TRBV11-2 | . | TGTGCCAGCAGCTTAGGGGGGGAGTGGGAGACCCAGTACTTC | CASSLGGEWETQYF
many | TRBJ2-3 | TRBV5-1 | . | TGCGCCAGCAGCACCACAGGGGGAGGGCCAGATACGCAGTATTTT | CASSTTGGGPDTQYF
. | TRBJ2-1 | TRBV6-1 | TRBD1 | TGTGCCAGCCCGGGACAGGAGTACAATGAGCAGTTCTTC | CASPGQEYNEQFF
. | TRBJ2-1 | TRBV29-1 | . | TGCAGCGTCCTTACGGGAGCCCACTACAATGAGCAGTTCTTC | CSVLTGAHYNEQFF
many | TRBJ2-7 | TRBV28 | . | TGTGCCAGCAGTGACGGGACGGGACCCTACGAGCAGTACTTC | CASSDGTGPYEQYF
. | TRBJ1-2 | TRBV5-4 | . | TGTGCCAGCAGCTTGGCCGCAACAAGTGTTAACTATGGCTACACCTTC | CASSLAATSVNYGYTF
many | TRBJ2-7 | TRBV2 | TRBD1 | TGTGCCAGCAGTGAAAGAACAGGGGGTTACGAGCAGTACTTC | CASSERTGGYEQYF
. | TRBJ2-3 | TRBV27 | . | TGTGCCAGCAGTATTGTGGCCGGACGGCCCGGCACAGATACGCAGTATTTT | CASSIVAGRPGTDTQYF
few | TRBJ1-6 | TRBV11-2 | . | TGTGCCAGCAGACCTCCGGGAGCCTCCTATAATTCACCCCTCCACTTT | CASRPPGASYNSPLHF
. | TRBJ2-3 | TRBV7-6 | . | TGTGCCAGCAGCTTATTCACCCAGGCTCCTGCAGATACGCAGTATTTT | CASSLFTQAPADTQYF
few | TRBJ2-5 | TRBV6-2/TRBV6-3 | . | TGTGCCAGCAGCCCCTGGGAAGCGTTGGAGACCCAGTACTTC | CASSPWEALETQYF
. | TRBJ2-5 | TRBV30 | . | TGTGCCTGGAGCTCTCGACAGGCCGGGGAGACCCAGTACTTC | CAWSSRQAGETQYF
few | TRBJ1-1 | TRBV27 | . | TGTGCCAGCAGTTTATCAGTCAGTTGGGCGAACACTGAAGCTTTCTTT | CASSLSVSWANTEAFF
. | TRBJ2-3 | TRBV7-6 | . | TGTGCCAGCAGCTTAGTTTATCGGGGAGATACGCAGTATTTT | CASSLVYRGDTQYF
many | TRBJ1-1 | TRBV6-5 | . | TGTGCCAGCAGTCACCTGTCTGGGAACACTGAAGCTTTCTTT | CASSHLSGNTEAFF
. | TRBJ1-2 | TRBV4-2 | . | TGTGCCAGCAGCCCCTGCCCAGCCGCCGCTAACTATGGCTACACCTTC | CASSPCPAAANYGYTF
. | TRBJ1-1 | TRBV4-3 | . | TGCACCAGCAGCCAAGATCATCGGGGCGGAACGAACACTGAAGCTTTCTTT | CTSSQDHRGGTNTEAFF
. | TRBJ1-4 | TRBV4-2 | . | TGTGCCAGCAGCCCTATCGCCCAGGGAGAGGCAACTAATGAAAAACTGTTTTTT | CASSPIAQGEATNEKLFF
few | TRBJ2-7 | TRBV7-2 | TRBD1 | TGTGCCAGCAGCTCTTCGGCAGGGGGCTACGAGCAGTACTTC | CASSSSAGGYEQYF
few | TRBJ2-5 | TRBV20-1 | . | TGCAGTGCTAGAGGGTTTTTCAAAGAGACCCAGTACTTC | CSARGFFKETQYF
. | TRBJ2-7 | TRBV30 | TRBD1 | TGTGCCTGGAGCCCGACAGGGGTGGGCTACGAGCAGTACTTC | CAWSPTGVGYEQYF